The next 10 T cell receptor beta chains were all read from a single sample in a study of OX40 agonist ivuxolimab in advanced cancers. Assay: immunoSEQ multiplex PCR; the TCRdb copy retains only in-frame clones and omits some. The table records 80,000 to 100,000 clones, 70% to 90% of them present only once. The sequencing used CD4+ or CD8+ T cells sorted from blood, collected in a trial of the OX40 agonist ivuxolimab. These receptor sequences come from an adult with an advanced solid tumor such as melanoma, head and neck, liver or kidney cancer.

This sequence joins TRBV18 and TRBJ1-5; a possible D gene is TRBD1 (5 bases). The CDR3 totals 14 residues. Germline V lookup: CDR1 KGHSH, CDR2 LQKENI. V was pared by 2 bases and J by 7 bases, with 12 bases between. The CDR3 is CASSPAQGGQPQHF. The CDR3 DNA sequence: TGTGCCAGCTCACCAGCTCAGGGAGGGCAGCCCCAGCATTTT.

The J gene is TRBJ2-5, the V gene TRBV9; D is uncertain. Germline CDR1 is SGDLS and CDR2 is YYNGEE. Trimming stripped 2 bases from V and 1 base from J, with 15 bases between. This CDR3 spans 16 amino acids. The CDR3 sequence: CASSVHRAATQETQYF. CDR3 DNA: TGTGCCAGCAGCGTTCATAGGGCAGCCACCCAAGAGACCCAGTACTTC.

In this sample, this clone turned up once. The chain employs TRBV9 and TRBJ1-4; 11 nucleotides match TRBD1. The CDR3 extends over 15 amino acids. V lost 0 bases and J lost 7; bases outside the gene matches: 2. The V gene's germline CDR1 is SGDLS and CDR2 YYNGEE. The chain's CDR3 is CASSVGTGGAEKLFF. CDR3 nucleotide sequence: TGTGCCAGCAGCGTAGGGACAGGGGGCGCTGAAAAACTGTTTTTT.

The chain employs TRBV2 and TRBJ2-1; 8 positions match TRBD1. Per germline, CDR1 SNHLY and CDR2 FYNNEI. Trimming cost V 6 bases and J 9 bases; bases outside gene matches: 7. This CDR3 has 13 residues. The DNA of the CDR3 is TGTGCCAGCAGAGGACAGGGACTGGGTGAGCAGTTCTTC. Translated, it gives CASRGQGLGEQFF.

The chain is built from TRBV4-2 and TRBJ2-2, with 8 bases fitting TRBD2. Germline V gives CDR1 LGHNA, CDR2 YNFKEQ. The CDR3 contains 15 residues. Trimming removed 7 bases from V and 4 bases from J; junction bases left unmatched: 8. This CDR3 is CASNGELAVTGELFF. The CDR3 DNA is TGTGCCAGCAATGGGGAACTAGCGGTCACCGGGGAGCTGTTTTTT.

The CDR3 is CASSPQGLAGGVEQFF. In DNA, the CDR3 is TGTGCCAGCTCACCACAAGGACTAGCGGGGGGCGTTGAGCAGTTCTTC. The chain recombines TRBV18 with TRBJ2-1, with 14 bases matching TRBD2. The CDR3 is 16 residues long. Germline V CDR1 and CDR2: KGHSH, LQKENI. With V trimmed by 1 base and J by 9 bases, 5 bases remained unmatched. Full variable domain (outside the CDR3, taken from reference TRBV18 and TRBJ2-1): NAGVMQNPRHLVRRRGQEARLRCSPMKGHSHVYWYRQLPEEGLKFMVYLQKENIIDESGMPKERFSAEFPKEGPSILRIQQVVRGDSAAYFCASSPQGLAGGVEQFFGPGTRLTVL.

The chain links TRBV19 to TRBJ2-7; TRBD1 matches 9 bases. The CDR3 covers 15 residues. Trimming took 1 base from V and 5 from J; bases not matched to a gene: 6. Per germline, CDR1 LNHDA and CDR2 SQIVND (reference sequence). CDR3 nucleotide sequence: TGTGCCAGTAGTATAGGAGGGGGACAGGGCCACGAGCAGTACTTC. Amino acids: CASSIGGGQGHEQYF.

The chain has TRBV5-1 and TRBJ2-1; either TRBD1 or TRBD2 may fit D (6 bases each). Germline loops: CDR1 SGHRS, CDR2 YFSETQ. The CDR3 is 13 amino acids. Trimming cost V 7 bases and J 0 bases, with 8 bases left between them. In nucleotides, the CDR3 is TGCGCCAGCGGAGGGGGCTCCTACAATGAGCAGTTCTTC. It specifies CASGGGSYNEQFF. Full variable domain (remainder filled in from reference TRBV5-1 and TRBJ2-1): KAGVTQTPRYLIKTRGQQVTLSCSPISGHRSVSWYQQTPGQGLQFLFEYFSETQRNKGNFPGRFSGRQFSNSRSEMNVSTLELGDSALYLCASGGGSYNEQFFGPGTRLTVL.

This chain uses TRBV28 with TRBJ1-4; D is undetermined. This CDR3 is 15 amino acids long. Per germline, CDR1 MDHEN and CDR2 SYDVKM. Trimming shortened V by 5 bases and J by 11 bases, and 21 bases separated the two germline ends. CDR3 nucleotides: TGTGCCAGCAGTCCCACCACCCGGGTCTCCAACAAACTGTTTTTT. It yields the protein CASSPTTRVSNKLFF.

The V and J genes are TRBV19 and TRBJ2-2; TRBD2 might be the D (5 bases). Deletions cut 10 bases from V and 9 bases from J, with 15 bases between. Germline V gives CDR1 LNHDA, CDR2 SQIVND (reference sequence). The CDR3 is 12 residues long. CDR3 in amino acids: CATGPPGRELFF. In DNA form, the CDR3 reads TGTGCCACCGGACCCCCGGGGAGGGAGCTGTTTTTT.